This note documents a single TCR beta chain sequence. This CDR3 is 13 amino acids long. Germline V gene sequence: CDR1 SQVTM, CDR2 ANQGSEA. Trimming removed 7 bases from V and 0 bases from J, with 12 bases in between. Clones were read by immunoSEQ multiplex PCR, and TCRdb kept only the in-frame ones, dropping some. The table lists 1,100,000 or so clones, 70% to 80% of them singletons. The sample belongs to a study of shared clonotypes between healthy human individuals. Study overall: Sampling drew on donors who were a couple of women and three men aged 18 to 49.

The sequence was obtained from a man between 18 and 29 years old in good health. Some clones in this sample may be carry-over from other donors' samples. The sequencing sample was made of memory CD4+ T cells from PBMCs. This sample's subset: CD45RA-negative fraction. The V gene is TRBV29-1, the J gene TRBJ2-5; the D is unclear. The CDR3 protein is CSAANPYQETQYF. CDR3 bases: TGCAGCGCAGCGAATCCGTACCAAGAGACCCAGTACTTC.